What follows are 21 T cell receptor beta chains derived from one specimen sequenced in a study. TCRdb independently ran MiXCR on the 5' RACE reads; one entry per CDR3 protein. The sample holds 60,000 to 65,000 distinct CDR3 sequences; about 20% are singletons and the top ten take under 3.5%. The sequenced sample consisted of memory CD4+ T cells sorted from a lymph node. Subset meaning: memory CD4+ T cells, CD4+CD45RO+CD25-. The receptors here all came from a female donor with breast cancer.

This clonotype was seen ten or more times. The J gene is TRBJ1-2, the V gene TRBV7-3, with D unresolved. V gave up 5 bases and J gave up 5 bases, with 12 bases separating them. The CDR3 runs to 13 residues. Germline V gene lookup returns CDR1 SGHTA and CDR2 FQGTGA. The CDR3 coding sequence is TGTGCCAGCAGCCCCACCGGGGAATATGGCTACACCTTC. Protein product: CASSPTGEYGYTF.

About this clonotype itself: One base away lies a much larger clone, so this may be a sequencing read error. Since no conserved phenylalanine or tryptophan closes the CDR3, a read error is the likely cause. The chain employs TRBV5-1 and TRBJ1-1, with D perhaps TRBD1 (5 bases). The germline V gene has CDR1 SGHRS and CDR2 YFSETQ. The V and J ends lost 0 bases and 1 base respectively, with 13 bases between them. There are 16 residues in the CDR3. The CDR3 nucleotides are TGCGCCAGCAGCTTGGCCTCCGGGACTGCGAACACTGAAGCTTTCCTT. This sequence encodes CASSLASGTANTEAFL.

The V gene is TRBV12-3 or TRBV12-4, the J gene TRBJ2-3; 7 positions agree with TRBD2. V trimming: 3 bases; J trimming: 0 bases; junction bases outside the gene matches: 3. This CDR3 contains 15 residues. Here the CDR3 DNA reads TGTGCCAGCAGTTTGGGTAGCGGGAGCACAGATACGCAGTATTTT. It yields the protein CASSLGSGSTDTQYF.

The chain recombines TRBV5-1 with TRBJ2-7, with D possibly TRBD1 on 5 matching bases. V was cut by 3 bases and J by 5 bases, with 15 bases left in between. The CDR3 runs 14 residues. Germline V CDR1 and CDR2: SGHRS, YFSETQ. CDR3 bases: TGCGCCAGCAGCTGGGAACAGGCAGAAAACGAGCAGTACTTC. Encoded protein: CASSWEQAENEQYF.

Turning to this clonotype: This may arise from a read error, as a much more abundant clone is one base away. Given the absence of the conserved phenylalanine or tryptophan at the CDR3 end, a read error is likely. This chain connects TRBV7-9 to TRBJ1-5; 8 bases are a match to TRBD1. The V and J ends lost 5 bases and 6 bases, in that order; junction bases with no gene match: 15. The CDR3 extends over 17 amino acids. Germline V lookup: CDR1 SEHNR, CDR2 FQNEAQ (reference sequence). The CDR3 sequence is CASSPDGGQGVSQPQHC. The CDR3 DNA is TGTGCCAGCAGCCCGGACGGAGGACAGGGAGTGTCTCAGCCCCAGCATTGT.

Worth noting for this clonotype: As the CDR3 is not closed by the conserved phenylalanine or tryptophan, this likely results from a read error. DNA for the CDR3: TGCGCCAGCAGCCCTACGGACACACGCCAGGAAAAACTGTTTCTT. It encodes CASSPTDTRQEKLFL. The rearrangement joins TRBV4-1 to TRBJ1-4; the D gene is possibly TRBD1 (5 bases). This CDR3 region has 15 residues. Germline CDR1 MGHRA, CDR2 YSYEKL. Trimming pared 4 bases from V and 8 bases from J, leaving 17 bases between.

This clonotype was found many times. V and J are TRBV27 and TRBJ1-2; 8 nucleotides match TRBD1. Trimming took 7 bases from V and 8 from J; bases not matched to a gene: 12. Germline CDR1 and CDR2: MNHEY and SMNVEV (reference sequence). CDR3 length equals 14 residues. The CDR3 protein is CASTSFDRGWGYTF. The CDR3 nucleotides are TGTGCCAGCACTTCCTTTGACAGGGGTTGGGGCTACACCTTC.

The rearrangement uses TRBV29-1 and TRBJ2-3; D gene uncertain. Germline lookup yields CDR1 SQVTM and CDR2 ANQGSEA. The V end lost 7 bases, the J end lost 5 bases, and 10 bases lay between the germline ends. CDR3 length: 11 residues. CDR3 loop: CSETDGDTQYF. The CDR3 region has the DNA TGCAGCGAGACTGATGGAGATACGCAGTATTTT.

On this clonotype itself: The junction differs from germline at one of its ends, possibly a read error. The chain combines TRBV3-1 with TRBJ2-5, with 8 bases lining up with TRBD1. This CDR3 is 13 amino acids long. Germline-derived CDR1 and CDR2 are LGHDT and YNNKEL (reference sequence). This CDR3 is CASSQVSSGQAIF. DNA of the CDR3: TGTGCCAGCAGCCAAGTTAGCTCGGGACAGGCCATCTTC.

This clonotype was observed a handful of times. One junction end does not reproduce the germline sequence, and a read error may be involved. The V and J genes are TRBV25-1 and TRBJ1-3; the D is unclear. The germline V gene has CDR1 MGHDK and CDR2 SYGVNS. The length of the CDR3 is 15 residues. CDR3 nucleotide sequence: TGTGCCAGCAGTGTGCGCCTCTCCTCTGGAGACACCATATATTTT. As protein: CASSVRLSSGDTIYF. The full variable domain, in which reference TRBV25-1 and TRBJ1-3 provide the parts outside the CDR3, is EADIYQTPRYLVIGTGKKITLECSQTMGHDKMYWYQQDPGMELHLIHYSYGVNSTEKGDLSSESTVSRIRTEHFPLTLESARPSHTSQYLCASSVRLSSGDTIYFGEGSWLTVV.

This clonotype has a handful of counts. The chain is built from TRBV11-2 and TRBJ1-1, with D possibly matching TRBD1 (6 bases). The CDR3 sequence is 16 residues long. Germline CDR1 is SGHAT and CDR2 is FQNNGV. The V gene lost 1 base and the J gene lost 10 bases, with 22 bases spanning the gap. In nucleotides, the CDR3 is TGTGCCAGCAGCTTAGCCACACAGGGAAGAGCCTCTGCAGCTTTCTTT. It encodes CASSLATQGRASAAFF.

The V gene is TRBV6-6, the J gene TRBJ2-5, with TRBD1 identical over 7 bases. Germline-derived CDR1 and CDR2 are MNHNY and SVGAGI (reference sequence). This CDR3 has 13 residues. The junction had 2 bases not matched to a gene; V was cut back by 2 bases and J by 5 bases. As DNA, the CDR3 is TGTGCCAGCAGTTACAGGGGGCGGGAGACCCAGTACTTC. Residues: CASSYRGRETQYF.

This clonotype is medium-sized within its sample. This chain joins TRBV20-1 and TRBJ2-7, with TRBD2 identical over 9 bases. The CDR3 length is 15 residues. Germline-derived CDR1 and CDR2 are DFQATT and SNEGSKA (reference sequence). Losses at the gene ends were 4 bases for V and 1 base for J; bases not matched to a gene: 8. CDR3 DNA sequence: TGCAGTGCTACTACAGCGGGAGGTGGGTCCTACGAGCAGTACTTC. It encodes CSATTAGGGSYEQYF.

This clonotype was recorded many times. This chain joins TRBV20-1 and TRBJ1-2; a weak D match, TRBD1 (5 bases). Germline V gene data show CDR1 as DFQATT and CDR2 as SNEGSKA (reference sequence). V was clipped by 4 bases and J by 4 bases, with 10 bases between them. The CDR3 runs 12 residues. Here the CDR3 DNA reads TGCAGTGCTACTGACAGCTCCTATGGCTACACCTTC. Protein: CSATDSSYGYTF.

This clonotype was detected ten times or more. V and J are TRBV7-2 and TRBJ2-5; the match to TRBD2 covers 8 bases. The germline V gene has CDR1 SGHTA and CDR2 FQGNSA. The junction had 7 bases not matched to a gene; V was cut back by 4 bases and J by 3 bases. The CDR3 sequence is 15 residues long. CDR3 sequence: CASSSSGLHEETQYF. CDR3 bases: TGTGCCAGCAGCTCTAGCGGGCTACACGAAGAGACCCAGTACTTC.

This clonotype occurred many times. This chain connects TRBV5-1 to TRBJ2-1; possible D gene TRBD1, 5 bases. The length of the CDR3 is 15 residues. Germline-derived CDR1 and CDR2 are SGHRS and YFSETQ. V shed 0 bases and J shed 8 bases, with 15 bases lying between them. CDR3 sequence reads: CASSLGTTEADEQFF. Written as DNA, the CDR3 is TGCGCCAGCAGCTTGGGAACGACAGAAGCTGATGAGCAGTTCTTC.

This clonotype was seen more than once but under ten times. The rearrangement uses TRBV5-1 and TRBJ2-7; the match to TRBD2 covers 13 bases. CDR1 is SGHRS and CDR2 is YFSETQ in the germline V gene. The CDR3 is made up of 17 amino acids. The J segment lost 6 bases and the V segment lost 6 bases, leaving 15 bases of the junction unmatched. The DNA of the CDR3 is TGCGCCAGCAACCCGGCCGGCGGGACTAGCGGGATTGTCGAGCAGTACTTC. Its protein is CASNPAGGTSGIVEQYF.

This clonotype has just a few counts. The chain links TRBV29-1 to TRBJ2-7; D call uncertain. Germline lookup yields CDR1 SQVTM and CDR2 ANQGSEA. CDR3 length: 13 residues. V was cut by 4 bases and J by 3 bases, with 13 bases left in between. The CDR3 nucleotides are TGCAGCGTTGTAGGGTATCAAAGCTACGAGCAGTACTTC. Amino acid sequence: CSVVGYQSYEQYF.

This clonotype was observed a handful of times. V is TRBV4-2 and J is TRBJ2-1, with 9 nucleotides matching TRBD1. The CDR3 is made up of 16 amino acids. V shed 1 base, J shed 7 bases, and the junction held 8 bases outside the gene matches. Germline values: CDR1 LGHNA, CDR2 YNFKEQ. CDR3 in amino acids: CASSQGGRQGVNEQFF. CDR3 nucleotide sequence: TGTGCCAGCAGCCAAGGTGGGCGACAGGGGGTGAATGAGCAGTTCTTC.

Notes on this clonotype: A much larger clone lies a single base off, so this may be a read error. CDR3 in amino acids: CASSAGQSHGNTIYF. In nucleotides, the CDR3 is TGTGCCAGCAGCGCTGGACAGTCTCATGGAAACACCATATATTTT. The chain recombines TRBV9 with TRBJ1-3; D perhaps matches TRBD1 (6 bases). Germline V gene data show CDR1 as SGDLS and CDR2 as YYNGEE. The V end lost 3 bases, the J end lost 3 bases, and 13 bases lay between the germline ends. The CDR3 extends over 15 amino acids.

The V and J genes are TRBV12-3 or TRBV12-4 and TRBJ2-7; no definite D call. The germline V and J ends were trimmed by 4 bases and 3 bases, with 10 bases remaining between them. This CDR3 contains 13 residues. In DNA form, the CDR3 reads TGTGCCAGCAGTTCAGCGCGGAACTACGAGCAGTACTTC. It is translated as CASSSARNYEQYF.